These 17 T cell receptor beta chains were all obtained from the same sample, sequenced in a study of identical twins. From the 5' RACE reads, TCRdb called clonotypes with MiXCR, one entry per CDR3 protein. The data hold hundreds of thousands of distinct CDR3 sequences, with roughly 7% observed a single time. The sample was also linked to a second study, of yellow fever vaccine responses in identical twins.

Sequenced: memory (CD45RO+) T cells sorted from blood. The receptors were sampled from a woman aged 18-30 years in good health.

This clonotype was recorded many times. CDR3 coding DNA: TGTGCCAGCAGTGGGCAGAACACAGATACGCAGTATTTT. This gives the protein CASSGQNTDTQYF. The chain carries TRBV6-4 and TRBJ2-3, with D hard to call. CDR1 is MRHNA, CDR2 SNTAGT, per germline. CDR3 length equals 13 residues. V lost 4 bases, J lost 2 bases, and 7 bases lay in between.

This clonotype appeared a few times. The gene calls are TRBV9 and TRBJ2-1, with 9 positions matching TRBD2. The CDR3 has 16 amino acids. Germline values: CDR1 SGDLS, CDR2 YYNGEE. With 0 bases clipped from V and 8 bases from J, the junction kept 9 bases outside the gene matches. CDR3 in DNA: TGTGCCAGCAGCGTAGGCGGGACTAGCCTTGGGGATGAGCAGTTCTTC. Protein product: CASSVGGTSLGDEQFF.

The sample holds many counts of this clonotype. The J gene is TRBJ2-1, the V gene TRBV7-6, with 10 bases matching TRBD2. Trimming at V came to 5 bases and at J to 2 bases, leaving 9 bases not matched to a gene. Germline V CDR1 and CDR2: SGHVS, FNYEAQ. The CDR3 spans 17 residues. Written as DNA, the CDR3 is TGTGCCAGCAGCCACATACTCCTAGCGGGGGCCTACAATGAGCAGTTCTTC. Residues: CASSHILLAGAYNEQFF.

This clonotype was counted at least ten times. The chain is built from TRBV12-3 or TRBV12-4 and TRBJ1-3; no firm D call. V was clipped by 6 bases and J by 0 bases, with 9 bases between them. CDR3 length: 14 residues. The CDR3 sequence: CASRTASSGNTIYF. The CDR3 DNA is TGTGCCAGCAGAACAGCTAGCTCTGGAAACACCATATATTTT.

This clonotype appeared a few times. The chain employs TRBV6-1 and TRBJ1-2, with 8 nucleotides matching TRBD1. Germline lookup yields CDR1 MNHNS and CDR2 SASEGT. The junction had 7 bases not matched to a gene; V was cut back by 5 bases and J by 8 bases. The CDR3 spans 13 residues. The chain's CDR3 is CASSPTAGGGYTF. DNA for the CDR3: TGTGCCAGCAGTCCCACTGCAGGGGGCGGCTACACCTTC.

The chain employs TRBV20-1 and TRBJ2-1, with a weak D call TRBD2 (6 bases). V was pared by 3 bases and J by 10 bases, with 10 bases between. The CDR3 extends over 11 amino acids. Germline V gives CDR1 DFQATT, CDR2 SNEGSKA (reference sequence). This CDR3 is CSASTGGEQFF. The CDR3 DNA is TGCAGTGCTAGCACCGGGGGAGAGCAGTTCTTC.

This clonotype was counted many times. This rearrangement joins TRBV12-3 or TRBV12-4 to TRBJ2-5, with D perhaps matching TRBD1 (6 bases). The CDR3 has 14 amino acids. The V and J ends lost 2 bases and 5 bases respectively, with 12 bases between them. As DNA, the CDR3 is TGTGCCAGCAGTTTACAGGGGAGTATGGAGACCCAGTACTTC. This sequence encodes CASSLQGSMETQYF.

The chain is built from TRBV20-1 and TRBJ1-1; no clear D gene. The ends were cut back, 2 bases at V and 5 bases at J, with 15 bases in the middle. Germline loops: CDR1 DFQATT, CDR2 SNEGSKA (reference sequence). This CDR3 has 14 residues. This CDR3 is CSARPPTGRTEAFF. The CDR3 coding sequence is TGCAGTGCTAGACCCCCGACTGGGAGGACTGAAGCTTTCTTT.

The sample holds a few counts of this clonotype. The CDR3 nucleotides are TGCAGTGCTAGAGCACAGACCAACACTGAAGCTTTCTTT. As protein: CSARAQTNTEAFF. The chain carries TRBV20-1 and TRBJ1-1; D is unresolved. Trimming took off 1 base at V and 2 bases at J, with 8 bases between the two ends. CDR1 and CDR2 from the germline V gene are DFQATT and SNEGSKA (reference sequence). The CDR3 is 13 residues long.

This clonotype occurred a few times. The chain couples TRBV25-1 to TRBJ2-6; D unclear. The CDR3 has 14 amino acids. V shed 1 base and J shed 4 bases, with 5 bases lying between them. Per germline, CDR1 MGHDK and CDR2 SYGVNS. As DNA, the CDR3 is TGTGCCAGCAGTGAATTTCCGGGGGCCAACGTCCTGACTTTC. Encoded protein: CASSEFPGANVLTF. The full variable domain, with the rest looked up from reference TRBV25-1 and TRBJ2-6, is EADIYQTPRYLVIGTGKKITLECSQTMGHDKMYWYQQDPGMELHLIHYSYGVNSTEKGDLSSESTVSRIRTEHFPLTLESARPSHTSQYLCASSEFPGANVLTFGAGSRLTVL.

This sequence joins TRBV20-1 and TRBJ2-7; D gene ambiguous. Germline-derived CDR1 and CDR2 are DFQATT and SNEGSKA (reference sequence). Trimming left V 0 bases short and J 3 bases short, with 27 bases between. The CDR3 is made up of 19 amino acids. Here the CDR3 reads CSARDNTPHKIADHYEQYF. The CDR3 DNA reads TGCAGTGCTAGAGATAACACCCCCCACAAGATAGCCGACCACTACGAGCAGTACTTC.

The table lists this clonotype with many counts. This chain joins TRBV12-3 or TRBV12-4 and TRBJ2-3; 12 bases are a match to TRBD2. There are 15 residues in the CDR3. V trimming: 8 bases; J trimming: 3 bases; junction bases outside the gene matches: 6. DNA of the CDR3: TGTGCCAGCGGAACCGGGACTAGCGGGACAGATACGCAGTATTTT. It encodes CASGTGTSGTDTQYF.

The chain has TRBV11-2 and TRBJ2-6, with unresolved D. V lost 2 bases and J lost 0, with 14 bases in between. CDR3 length: 18 amino acids. Germline-derived CDR1 and CDR2 are SGHAT and FQNNGV. The CDR3 bases are TGTGCCAGCAGCTTACTTCCAGCGCTAAACTCTGGGGCCAACGTCCTGACTTTC. Encoded protein: CASSLLPALNSGANVLTF.

This clonotype turned up a few times. DNA of the CDR3: TGTGCCAGCAGCTTAACCCCGGGAACGACCAGCTCCTACAATGAGCAGTTCTTC. It codes for CASSLTPGTTSSYNEQFF. The chain employs TRBV7-3 and TRBJ2-1; TRBD2 is a possible D gene (5 bases). Germline CDR1 and CDR2: SGHTA and FQGTGA. V was shortened by 0 bases and J by 0 bases, with 15 bases between the two germline ends. The CDR3 consists of 18 residues.

The rearrangement links TRBV20-1 to TRBJ2-4; 8 bases agree with TRBD2. V lost 4 bases and J lost 7; bases outside the gene matches: 12. CDR1 DFQATT and CDR2 SNEGSKA come from the germline V gene (reference sequence). The CDR3 has 15 amino acids. The CDR3 loop reads CSATTLTSVANIQYF. CDR3 in DNA: TGCAGTGCTACAACACTGACTAGCGTTGCGAACATTCAGTACTTC.

V usage is TRBV12-3 or TRBV12-4 and J usage is TRBJ2-7; 7 bases are shared with TRBD2. Trimming at V came to 5 bases and at J to 0 bases, leaving 13 bases not matched to a gene. The CDR3 spans 17 residues. In DNA form, the CDR3 reads TGTGCCAGCAGTGTGGGGGGGTGGCAGAAAGGCTCCTACGAGCAGTACTTC. This gives the protein CASSVGGWQKGSYEQYF.

This clonotype was seen a handful of times. The genes are TRBV11-2 and TRBJ2-2; tentative D call: TRBD1 (6 bases). Germline CDR1 SGHAT, CDR2 FQNNGV. CDR3 size: 17 residues. Trimming cost V 5 bases and J 4 bases, with 20 bases left between them. The CDR3 loop is CASSLTQYRVSTGELFF. The CDR3 nucleotides are TGTGCCAGCAGCCTAACCCAATACAGGGTTAGCACCGGGGAGCTGTTTTTT. Full variable domain (outside the CDR3, taken from reference TRBV11-2 and TRBJ2-2): EAGVAQSPRYKIIEKRQSVAFWCNPISGHATLYWYQQILGQGPKLLIQFQNNGVVDDSQLPKDRFSAERLKGVDSTLKIQPAKLEDSAVYLCASSLTQYRVSTGELFFGEGSRLTVL.